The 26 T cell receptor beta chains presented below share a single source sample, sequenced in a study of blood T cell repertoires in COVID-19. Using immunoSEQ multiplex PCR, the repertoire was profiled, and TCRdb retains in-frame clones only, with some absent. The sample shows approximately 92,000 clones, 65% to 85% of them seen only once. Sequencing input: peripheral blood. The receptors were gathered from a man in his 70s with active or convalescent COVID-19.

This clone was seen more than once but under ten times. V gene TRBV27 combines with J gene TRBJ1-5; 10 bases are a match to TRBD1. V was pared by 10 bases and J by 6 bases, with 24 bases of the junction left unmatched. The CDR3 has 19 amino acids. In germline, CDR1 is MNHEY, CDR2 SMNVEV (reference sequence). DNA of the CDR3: TGTGCCAACGCCCAGAGGGTAGGGACAGGGGCCCCGAGGGTTCAGCCCCAGCATTTT. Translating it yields CANAQRVGTGAPRVQPQHF.

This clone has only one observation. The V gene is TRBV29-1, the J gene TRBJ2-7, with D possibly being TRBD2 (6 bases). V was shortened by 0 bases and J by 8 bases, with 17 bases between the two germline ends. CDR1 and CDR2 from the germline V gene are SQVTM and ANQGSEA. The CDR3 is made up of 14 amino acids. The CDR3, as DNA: TGCAGCGTTGAAGAGGGAGGAGCCACCATCCAGCAGTACTTC. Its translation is CSVEEGGATIQQYF.

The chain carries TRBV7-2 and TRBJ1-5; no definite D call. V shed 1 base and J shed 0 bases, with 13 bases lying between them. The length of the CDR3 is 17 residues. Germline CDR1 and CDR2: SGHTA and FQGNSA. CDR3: CASSLGWAEYSNQPQHF. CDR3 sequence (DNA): TGTGCCAGCAGCTTAGGATGGGCAGAGTATAGCAATCAGCCCCAGCATTTT.

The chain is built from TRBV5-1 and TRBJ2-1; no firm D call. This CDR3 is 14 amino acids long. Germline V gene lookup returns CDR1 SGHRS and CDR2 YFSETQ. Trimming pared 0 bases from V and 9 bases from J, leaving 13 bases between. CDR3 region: CASSLDGRPGEQFF. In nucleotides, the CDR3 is TGCGCCAGCAGCTTGGACGGTCGTCCCGGTGAGCAGTTCTTC.

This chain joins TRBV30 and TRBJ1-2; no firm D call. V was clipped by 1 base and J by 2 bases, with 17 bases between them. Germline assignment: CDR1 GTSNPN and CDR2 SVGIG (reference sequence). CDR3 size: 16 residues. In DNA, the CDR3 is TGTGCCTGGAGTGCCCCGGCGGGGTTCCGCAACTATGGCTACACCTTC. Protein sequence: CAWSAPAGFRNYGYTF.

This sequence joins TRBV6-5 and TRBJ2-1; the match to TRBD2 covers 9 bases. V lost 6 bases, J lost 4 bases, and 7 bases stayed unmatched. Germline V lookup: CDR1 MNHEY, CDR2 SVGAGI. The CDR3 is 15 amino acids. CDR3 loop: CASRREGATYNEQFF. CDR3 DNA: TGTGCCAGCAGGCGGGAGGGGGCGACATACAATGAGCAGTTCTTC.

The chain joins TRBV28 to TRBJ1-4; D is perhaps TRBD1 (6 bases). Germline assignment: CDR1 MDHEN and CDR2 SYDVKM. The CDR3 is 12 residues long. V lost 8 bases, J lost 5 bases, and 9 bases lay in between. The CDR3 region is CASRDINEKLFF. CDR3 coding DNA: TGTGCCAGCCGGGACATCAATGAAAAACTGTTTTTT.

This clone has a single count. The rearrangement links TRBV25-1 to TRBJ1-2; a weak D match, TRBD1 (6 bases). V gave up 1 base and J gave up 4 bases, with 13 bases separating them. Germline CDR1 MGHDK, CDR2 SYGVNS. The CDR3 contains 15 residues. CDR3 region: CASSESGGLTYGYTF. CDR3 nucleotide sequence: TGTGCCAGCAGTGAATCGGGGGGCCTTACCTATGGCTACACCTTC.

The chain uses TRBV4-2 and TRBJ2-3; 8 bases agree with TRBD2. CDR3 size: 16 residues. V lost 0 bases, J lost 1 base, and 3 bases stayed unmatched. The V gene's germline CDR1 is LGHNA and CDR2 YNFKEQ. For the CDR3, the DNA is TGTGCCAGCAGCCAAGACAGCGGGGGCCGCACAGATACGCAGTATTTT. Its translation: CASSQDSGGRTDTQYF.

CDR3 residues: CASKTQGGTEAFF. The CDR3 DNA reads TGTGCCAGCAAGACACAGGGGGGGACTGAAGCTTTCTTT. The gene calls are TRBV6-5 and TRBJ1-1; 8 bases agree with TRBD1. This CDR3 contains 13 residues. V was clipped by 7 bases and J by 5 bases; unmatched bases: 6. CDR1 is MNHEY and CDR2 is SVGAGI in the germline V gene.

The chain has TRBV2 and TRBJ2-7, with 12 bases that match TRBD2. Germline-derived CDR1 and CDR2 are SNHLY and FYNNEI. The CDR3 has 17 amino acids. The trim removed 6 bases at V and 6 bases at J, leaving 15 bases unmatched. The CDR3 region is CASSPLPTSGGGGEQYF. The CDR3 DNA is TGTGCCAGCAGCCCACTCCCGACTAGCGGGGGAGGCGGCGAGCAGTACTTC.

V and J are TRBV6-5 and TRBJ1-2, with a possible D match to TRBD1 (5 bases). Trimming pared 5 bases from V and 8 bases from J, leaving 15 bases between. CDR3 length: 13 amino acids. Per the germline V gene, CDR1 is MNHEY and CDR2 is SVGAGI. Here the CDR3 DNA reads TGTGCCAGCAGTACCGACCGACAGATGGGCTACACCTTC. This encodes CASSTDRQMGYTF.

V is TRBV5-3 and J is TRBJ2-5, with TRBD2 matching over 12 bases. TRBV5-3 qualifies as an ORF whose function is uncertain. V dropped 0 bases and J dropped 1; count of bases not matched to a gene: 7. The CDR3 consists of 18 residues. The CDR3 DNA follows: TGTGCCAGAAGCTTGGCCGTGGCTAGCGGGGGGGCCCAAGAGACCCAGTACTTC. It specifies CARSLAVASGGAQETQYF.

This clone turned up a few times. CDR3 protein: CASSLEGTRNQYGYTF. The CDR3 DNA is TGCGCCAGCAGCTTGGAAGGGACACGTAACCAATATGGCTACACCTTC. The J gene is TRBJ1-2, the V gene TRBV5-1; D is perhaps TRBD1 (6 bases). V shed 0 bases and J shed 5 bases, with 17 bases lying between them. Germline loops: CDR1 SGHRS, CDR2 YFSETQ. The CDR3 spans 16 residues. Using reference TRBV5-1 and TRBJ1-2 for the parts outside the CDR3, the full variable domain is KAGVTQTPRYLIKTRGQQVTLSCSPISGHRSVSWYQQTPGQGLQFLFEYFSETQRNKGNFPGRFSGRQFSNSRSEMNVSTLELGDSALYLCASSLEGTRNQYGYTFGSGTRLTVV.

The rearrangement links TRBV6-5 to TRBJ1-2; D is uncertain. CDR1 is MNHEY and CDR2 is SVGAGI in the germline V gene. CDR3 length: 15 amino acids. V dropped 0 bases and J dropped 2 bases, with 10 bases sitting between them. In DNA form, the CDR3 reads TGTGCCAGCAGTTACTCATGGACGGGGAACTATGGCTACACCTTC. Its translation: CASSYSWTGNYGYTF.

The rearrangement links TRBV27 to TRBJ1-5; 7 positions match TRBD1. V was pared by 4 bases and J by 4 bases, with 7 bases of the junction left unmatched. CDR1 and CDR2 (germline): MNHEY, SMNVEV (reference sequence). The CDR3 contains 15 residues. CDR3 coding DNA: TGTGCCAGCAGTTCAGGACAGGTAGGAAATCAGCCCCAGCATTTT. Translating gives CASSSGQVGNQPQHF.

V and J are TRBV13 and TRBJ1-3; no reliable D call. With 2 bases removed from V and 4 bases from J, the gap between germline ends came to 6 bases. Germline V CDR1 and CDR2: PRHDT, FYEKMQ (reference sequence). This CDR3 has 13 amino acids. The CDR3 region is CASSLQRGNTIYF. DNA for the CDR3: TGTGCCAGCAGCTTACAGCGGGGAAACACCATATATTTT. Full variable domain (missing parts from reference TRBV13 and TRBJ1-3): AAGVIQSPRHLIKEKRETATLKCYPIPRHDTVYWYQQGPGQDPQFLISFYEKMQSDKGSIPDRFSAQQFSDYHSELNMSSLELGDSALYFCASSLQRGNTIYFGEGSWLTVV.

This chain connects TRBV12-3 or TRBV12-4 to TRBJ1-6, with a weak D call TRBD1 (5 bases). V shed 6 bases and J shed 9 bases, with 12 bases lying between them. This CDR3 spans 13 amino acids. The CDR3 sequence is CASRRDPASPLHF. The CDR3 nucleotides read TGTGCCAGCAGGCGGGACCCAGCTTCACCCCTCCACTTT.

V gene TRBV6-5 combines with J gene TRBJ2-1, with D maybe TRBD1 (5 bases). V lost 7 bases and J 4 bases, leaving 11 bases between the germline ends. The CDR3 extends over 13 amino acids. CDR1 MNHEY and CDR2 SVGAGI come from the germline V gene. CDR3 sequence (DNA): TGTGCCAGCACGCAGGGTCTTTACAATGAGCAGTTCTTC. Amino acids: CASTQGLYNEQFF.

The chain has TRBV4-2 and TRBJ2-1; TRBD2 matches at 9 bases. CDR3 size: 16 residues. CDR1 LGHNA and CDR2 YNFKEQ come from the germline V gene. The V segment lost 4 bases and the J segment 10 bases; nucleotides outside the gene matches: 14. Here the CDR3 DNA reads TGTGCCAGCAGCCCCCACCCTCTGGCGGGGGGGTTCGAGCAGTTCTTC. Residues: CASSPHPLAGGFEQFF.

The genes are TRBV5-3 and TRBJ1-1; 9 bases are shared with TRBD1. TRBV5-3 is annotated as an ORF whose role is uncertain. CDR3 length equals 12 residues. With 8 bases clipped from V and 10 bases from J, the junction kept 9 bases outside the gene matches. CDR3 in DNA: TGTGCCAGCTGGGCGGGACAGGGACTAGCTTTCTTT. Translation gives CASWAGQGLAFF.

The CDR3 loop reads CSAVRGGGFF. CDR3 coding DNA: TGCAGTGCCGTTAGGGGGGGCGGGTTCTTC. The gene calls are TRBV20-1 and TRBJ2-1, with D possibly being TRBD2 (7 bases). This CDR3 is 10 amino acids long. CDR1 and CDR2 (germline): DFQATT, SNEGSKA (reference sequence). V was clipped by 6 bases and J by 15 bases, with 15 bases between them.

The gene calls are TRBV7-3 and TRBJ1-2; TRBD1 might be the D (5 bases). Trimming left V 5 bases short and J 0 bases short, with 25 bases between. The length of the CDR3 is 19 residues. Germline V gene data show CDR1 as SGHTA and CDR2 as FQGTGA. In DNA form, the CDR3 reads TGTGCCAGCAGCCCCGGGAGTGTTCTGGGGGTGATACCTAACTATGGCTACACCTTC. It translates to CASSPGSVLGVIPNYGYTF.

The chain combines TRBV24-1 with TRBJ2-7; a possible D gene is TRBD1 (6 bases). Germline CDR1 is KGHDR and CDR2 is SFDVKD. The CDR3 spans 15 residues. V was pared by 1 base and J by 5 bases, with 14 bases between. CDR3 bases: TGTGCCACCAGTGATTTCTGGGCCAGGGGCAACGAGCAGTACTTC. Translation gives CATSDFWARGNEQYF.

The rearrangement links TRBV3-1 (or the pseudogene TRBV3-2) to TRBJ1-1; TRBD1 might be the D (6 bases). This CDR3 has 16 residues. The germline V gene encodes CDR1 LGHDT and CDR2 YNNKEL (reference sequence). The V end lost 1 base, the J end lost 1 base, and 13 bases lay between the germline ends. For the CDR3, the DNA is TGTGCCAGCAGCCAAGTCTCGGGGGGCCAGAACACTGAAGCTTTCTTT. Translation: CASSQVSGGQNTEAFF.

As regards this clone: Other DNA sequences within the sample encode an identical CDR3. As DNA, the CDR3 is TGTGCCAGCAGTTCCCCCGGAGGAAACATTCAGTACTTC. Its protein is CASSSPGGNIQYF. The chain recombines TRBV28 with TRBJ2-4; D possibly corresponds to TRBD2 (5 bases). CDR1 MDHEN and CDR2 SYDVKM come from the germline V gene. Between the trimmed V and J ends, which lost 4 bases and 6 bases, there was a span of 10 bases. CDR3 length equals 13 residues.